One and the same sample provided the 26 T cell receptor beta chains below, sequenced in a study of cytomegalovirus exposure and HLA in healthy donors (dated by TCRdb to about 2017). The method was the immunoSEQ multiplex PCR assay. For the multiplex PCR, a mixture combining 60 forward primers for TCR Vbeta segments and 13 reverse primers for TCR Jbeta segments was used. TCRdb re-hosts the immuneACCESS table, in-frame sequences only. Its copies lack some clones; in the studies checked, an unresolved V gene accounts for under half of them, and the cause for the rest is not known. A total of about 130,000 clones appear in this sample, approximately 9% of them only once. In total, the top ten clones hold roughly 6.4% of the sample. The sequenced sample consisted of PBMCs. The receptors originated from a woman between 35 and 50 years old in good health and CMV-seropositive.

The J gene is TRBJ1-5, the V gene TRBV16, with 9 nucleotides matching TRBD1. This CDR3 region has 16 residues. J lost 4 bases, V lost 4 bases, and 8 bases had no gene match. Germline-derived CDR1 and CDR2 are KGHSY and FQNENV. The chain's CDR3 is CASSRHRDRANQPQHF. CDR3 DNA: TGTGCCAGCAGCCGACACCGGGACAGGGCTAATCAGCCCCAGCATTTT.

There are a few counts of this clone. The gene calls are TRBV6-5 and TRBJ1-3; D unclear. Germline CDR1 MNHEY, CDR2 SVGAGI. The V end was cut by 8 bases, the J end by 2 bases, with 10 bases between. The CDR3 has 13 amino acids. CDR3 in amino acids: CASRRMTGNTIYF. As DNA, the CDR3 is TGTGCCAGCCGCAGGATGACTGGAAACACCATATATTTT.

The chain is built from TRBV5-1 and TRBJ1-2; TRBD1 matches at 7 bases. V lost 2 bases to trimming and J lost 1 base; unmatched junction nucleotides: 5. CDR1 is SGHRS, CDR2 YFSETQ, per germline. The CDR3 contains 15 residues. This chain's CDR3 is CASSFTGDLNYGYTF. Here the CDR3 DNA reads TGCGCCAGCAGCTTTACAGGGGACCTTAACTATGGCTACACCTTC.

In its sample, this clone was seen a few times. V and J are TRBV5-6 and TRBJ2-6; no definite D call. CDR3 length: 15 residues. Germline loops: CDR1 SGHDT, CDR2 YYEEEE. Trimming left V 2 bases short and J 0 bases short, with 6 bases between. The CDR3 nucleotides are TGTGCCAGCAGCTTTCGAGTCTCTGGGGCCAACGTCCTGACTTTC. As protein: CASSFRVSGANVLTF.

This clone was picked up a small number of times. This chain uses TRBV2 with TRBJ1-2; D remains ambiguous. The CDR3 spans 15 residues. The germline V and J ends were trimmed by 2 bases and 3 bases, with 13 bases remaining between them. CDR1 SNHLY and CDR2 FYNNEI come from the germline V gene. CDR3: CASSEKPADYYGYTF. CDR3 DNA sequence: TGTGCCAGCAGTGAAAAACCAGCGGATTACTATGGCTACACCTTC.

This chain joins TRBV11-3 and TRBJ2-6; perhaps TRBD1 as D (5 bases). Trimming shortened V by 3 bases and J by 8 bases, and 8 bases separated the two germline ends. The CDR3 has 13 residues. The germline V gene has CDR1 SGHNT and CDR2 YENEEA. CDR3 region: CASSFQGSNVLTF. The CDR3 DNA reads as TGTGCCAGCAGCTTTCAGGGCTCCAACGTCCTGACTTTC.

This clone occurred a few times. The CDR3 DNA sequence: TGTGCCAGCAGCTTAGCTCAAACTAGCGGGGGTCAAGAGACCCAGTACTTC. This sequence encodes CASSLAQTSGGQETQYF. The rearrangement links TRBV7-6 to TRBJ2-5; 11 bases fit TRBD2. V gave up 0 bases and J gave up 2 bases; unmatched junction bases: 5. CDR3 length: 17 residues. The germline gives CDR1 SGHVS, CDR2 FNYEAQ.

This clone was observed a few times. The J gene is TRBJ1-2, the V gene TRBV2; D remains ambiguous. This CDR3 region has 15 residues. V was clipped by 0 bases and J by 2 bases, with 10 bases between them. CDR1 and CDR2 (germline): SNHLY, FYNNEI. The CDR3: CASSEAGSGNYGYTF. CDR3 in DNA: TGTGCCAGCAGTGAAGCGGGTTCAGGAAACTATGGCTACACCTTC.

The sample holds many counts of this clone. The chain has TRBV5-6 and TRBJ2-1, with TRBD1 as a possible D gene (5 bases). V lost 2 bases and J 2 bases, leaving 8 bases between the germline ends. Per germline, CDR1 SGHDT and CDR2 YYEEEE. This CDR3 comprises 14 residues. The CDR3 protein is CASSFQGPYNEQFF. The CDR3 nucleotides read TGTGCCAGCAGCTTTCAGGGCCCCTACAATGAGCAGTTCTTC.

V gene TRBV2 combines with J gene TRBJ2-7; 9 positions agree with TRBD1. Germline V gene lookup returns CDR1 SNHLY and CDR2 FYNNEI. The trim removed 7 bases at V and 4 bases at J, leaving 5 bases unmatched. The CDR3 consists of 13 residues. The CDR3 DNA reads as TGTGCCAGCACCCCGGACAGGGGTTACGAGCAGTACTTC. This encodes CASTPDRGYEQYF.

This clone was seen only a few times. V gene TRBV10-3 combines with J gene TRBJ2-7; 8 positions match TRBD1. The CDR3 consists of 14 residues. V lost 5 bases to trimming and J lost 2 bases; unmatched junction nucleotides: 5. Per germline, CDR1 ENHRY and CDR2 SYGVKD. The DNA of the CDR3 is TGTGCCATCAGTCCGGACAGGGAGACCTACGAGCAGTACTTC. Its protein is CAISPDRETYEQYF.

The rearrangement links TRBV2 to TRBJ2-1; no firm D call. This CDR3 is 15 amino acids long. The germline V and J ends were trimmed by 4 bases and 0 bases, with 10 bases remaining between them. Germline loops: CDR1 SNHLY, CDR2 FYNNEI. CDR3 in amino acids: CASSVLSGSYNEQFF. CDR3 nucleotides: TGTGCCAGCAGTGTTTTGTCGGGCTCCTACAATGAGCAGTTCTTC.

In its sample, this clone was seen a few times. The chain has TRBV6-5 and TRBJ2-5; 7 positions agree with TRBD2. V shed 0 bases and J 2 bases; nucleotides not matched to a gene: 0. Germline values: CDR1 MNHEY, CDR2 SVGAGI. The CDR3 sequence is 14 residues long. The CDR3 region has the DNA TGTGCCAGCAGTTACTCGCGGGGGCAAGAGACCCAGTACTTC. This gives the protein CASSYSRGQETQYF.

In this sample, this clone turned up a few times. The CDR3 is CASSLARDRVADTQYF. The CDR3 DNA sequence: TGCGCCAGCAGCTTGGCTAGAGACAGGGTGGCAGATACGCAGTATTTT. The chain uses TRBV5-1 and TRBJ2-3; 7 bases fit TRBD1. Germline assignment: CDR1 SGHRS and CDR2 YFSETQ. CDR3 length: 16 residues. Unmatched junction bases numbered 8, after V lost 0 bases and J lost 4 bases.

The sample holds a few counts of this clone. V is TRBV6-5 and J is TRBJ2-7; D gene uncertain. The germline V gene encodes CDR1 MNHEY and CDR2 SVGAGI. Trimming pared 5 bases from V and 3 bases from J, leaving 8 bases between. CDR3 length: 12 amino acids. The CDR3, as DNA: TGTGCCAGCAGTCCTTCGGGCTACGAGCAGTACTTC. Translating gives CASSPSGYEQYF.

There are a few counts of this clone. The CDR3 protein is CASRSADGRGELFF. As DNA, the CDR3 is TGTGCCAGCAGATCTGCAGATGGGCGGGGGGAACTGTTTTTT. This chain joins TRBV2 and TRBJ1-4, with a weak D call TRBD1 (5 bases). The CDR3 spans 14 residues. Trimming cost V 6 bases and J 12 bases, with 20 bases left between them. Germline CDR1 SNHLY, CDR2 FYNNEI. The full variable domain, completed using reference TRBV2 and TRBJ1-4, is EPEVTQTPSHQVTQMGQEVILRCVPISNHLYFYWYRQILGQKVEFLVSFYNNEISEKSEIFDDQFSVERPDGSNFTLKIRSTKLEDSAMYFCASRSADGRGELFFGSGTQLSVL.

V is TRBV7-2 and J is TRBJ2-1; D is unclear. The CDR3 extends over 12 amino acids. V gave up 4 bases and J gave up 5 bases, with 6 bases separating them. Germline V gene sequence: CDR1 SGHTA, CDR2 FQGNSA. The chain's CDR3 is CASSSPNNEQFF. As DNA, the CDR3 is TGTGCCAGCAGCTCCCCTAACAATGAGCAGTTCTTC.

This clone occurred a few times. The sample carries other DNA sequences with the same CDR3. The V call is TRBV7-2, the J call TRBJ1-6, with TRBD1 identical over 8 bases. Germline CDR1 is SGHTA and CDR2 is FQGNSA. This CDR3 is built from 14 residues. V was pared by 5 bases and J by 10 bases, with 7 bases of the junction left unmatched. The CDR3 DNA reads as TGTGCCAGCAGCCCCGGACAGGGTGGGTCACCCCTCCACTTT. Translated, it gives CASSPGQGGSPLHF.

This rearrangement joins TRBV2 to TRBJ2-2; 8 nucleotides match TRBD2. Trimming cost V 11 bases and J 4 bases; bases outside gene matches: 9. This CDR3 is built from 14 residues. Germline V gene lookup returns CDR1 SNHLY and CDR2 FYNNEI. CDR3 region: CAGATSEITGELFF. The CDR3 region has the DNA TGTGCCGGGGCGACTAGCGAGATCACCGGGGAGCTGTTTTTT.

There are a few counts of this clone. Since the CDR3 does not end with the conserved phenylalanine or tryptophan, this likely comes from a read error. The chain joins TRBV6-1 to TRBJ1-1, with 11 bases that match TRBD1. The CDR3 sequence is 13 residues long. Germline CDR1 and CDR2: MNHNS and SASEGT. The CDR3 loop is CDRSWTGGGEAFV. The CDR3 region has the DNA TGTGACAGATCCTGGACAGGGGGCGGTGAAGCTTTCGTT.

This clone appeared a few times. V usage is TRBV19 and J usage is TRBJ1-1; D uncertain. CDR3 size: 13 residues. V lost 3 bases and J lost 4, with 9 bases in between. The germline V gene encodes CDR1 LNHDA and CDR2 SQIVND (reference sequence). The DNA for the CDR3 is TGTGCCAGTAGTATCGGTGGCGGCACTGAAGCTTTCTTT. It translates to CASSIGGGTEAFF.

This clone appeared a few times. The chain employs TRBV19 and TRBJ1-2; D gene ambiguous. Trimming shortened V by 4 bases and J by 4 bases, and 13 bases separated the two germline ends. The V gene's germline CDR1 is LNHDA and CDR2 SQIVND (reference sequence). The CDR3 has 14 amino acids. The CDR3 DNA follows: TGTGCCAGTAGTAATGTGGCAGACACCTATGGCTACACCTTC. This sequence encodes CASSNVADTYGYTF. Full variable domain (remainder filled in from reference TRBV19 and TRBJ1-2): DGGITQSPKYLFRKEGQNVTLSCEQNLNHDAMYWYRQDPGQGLRLIYYSQIVNDFQKGDIAEGYSVSREKKESFPLTVTSAQKNPTAFYLCASSNVADTYGYTFGSGTRLTVV.

The chain combines TRBV4-2 with TRBJ2-1, with D possibly TRBD1 on 6 matching bases. In germline, CDR1 is LGHNA, CDR2 YNFKEQ. V lost 1 base to trimming and J lost 5 bases, with 18 bases between them. CDR3 size: 17 residues. The CDR3 sequence is CASSQVTGQWANNEQFF. The DNA for the CDR3 is TGTGCCAGCAGCCAAGTGACTGGACAGTGGGCTAACAATGAGCAGTTCTTC.

This clone was seen more than once but under ten times. V gene TRBV4-2 combines with J gene TRBJ2-1, with 7 bases fitting TRBD2. From germline, CDR1 is LGHNA and CDR2 YNFKEQ. The CDR3 has 16 amino acids. Germline trimming cut 3 bases from V and 7 bases from J; bases unmatched to any gene: 12. CDR3 nucleotides: TGTGCCAGCAGCCAGATGGTCGGGGGGAATGGAAATGAGCAGTTCTTC. This translates into CASSQMVGGNGNEQFF.

There are a few counts of this clone. This rearrangement joins TRBV2 to TRBJ2-5, with TRBD2 matching over 7 bases. Germline trimming cut 5 bases from V and 4 bases from J; bases unmatched to any gene: 7. CDR3 length equals 14 residues. CDR1 and CDR2 from the germline V gene are SNHLY and FYNNEI. The CDR3 bases are TGTGCCAGCAGTTTTAGGACTAGGGGAGAGACCCAGTACTTC. This encodes CASSFRTRGETQYF.

This clone was counted between two and nine times. The genes are TRBV11-3 and TRBJ2-1; 10 bases line up with TRBD1. CDR3 length equals 15 residues. Germline V gives CDR1 SGHNT, CDR2 YENEEA. The V and J ends lost 4 bases and 4 bases, in that order; junction bases with no gene match: 4. The chain's CDR3 is CASSSPGQGYNEQFF. For the CDR3, the DNA is TGTGCCAGCAGCTCCCCGGGACAGGGGTACAATGAGCAGTTCTTC.